Reported below is one T cell receptor beta chain. This clone has a single count. The clone's antigen remains unknown. The record has no base qualities; no much larger clone is one base away. For sequencing of the TCRbeta CDR3 region, genomic DNA was extracted from the sorted cells. TCRbeta CDR3 regions were sequenced using the immunoSEQ Assay. This is the immuneACCESS table as TCRdb keeps it, with only in-frame sequences that have V and J called. A part of the clones is gone; compared with another copy, unresolved V genes explain less than half, and the rest is unexplained. The sample includes 50,000 to 65,000 clones, with about four fifths observed a single time. 0.9% to 1.1% of the sample belongs to the ten largest clones. From a lookup of the germline V gene (reference sequence), CDR1 and CDR2 are MNHNY and SVGAGI. Trimming at the junction amounts to 0 bases on V and 2 bases on J, and the germline ends lie 8 bases apart. The CDR3 measures 15 amino acids from cysteine to phenylalanine. Only CDR3 DNA remains: 45 bases, in frame from the first base.

These data belong to a study of OX40 agonist ivuxolimab in advanced cancers. About the investigation overall: Ivuxolimab was an agonistic, fully human IgG2 monoclonal antibody directed against OX40 (CD134), a costimulatory receptor. The paper covers the monotherapy dose-escalation part of the phase I ivuxolimab trial, which included N of about 50 patients. Of the 50 to 55 dose-escalation patients, hepatocellular carcinoma was present in about 20, melanoma in approximately 15, renal cell carcinoma in 9 and head and neck cancer in 9. Intravenous ivuxolimab was administered to patients every 2 weeks at six dose levels: 0.01, 0.1, 0.3, 1.5, 3 and 10 mg/kg. Peripheral TCRbeta sequencing was intended to test whether TCR sequence diversity was altered and clonal T-cell expansion was caused by ivuxolimab. In the dose-escalation cohort, more than 75% of patients were male, and the mean age was around 60 years, with a range of roughly 23 to 85. Partial responses occurred in three dose-escalation patients: two with cutaneous melanoma and one with hepatocellular carcinoma. Prior anti-PD-1, anti-PD-L1 or anti-CTLA-4 therapy was permitted, and checkpoint inhibitors had been received by roughly two fifths of dose-escalation patients. The paper as a whole reports these results and caveats: Low levels of normalized T-cell clonal expansion were also shown by some nonresponding patients. The antigen specificity of the clonally expanded peripheral T cells was not determined. Clonal expansion of both CD4+ and CD8+ blood T cells was observed from baseline to week 6 at doses 0.1 to 3.0 mg/kg. In the 0.1-3.0 mg/kg groups, partial responders had among the lowest normalized peripheral clonal expansion, particularly in CD8+ T cells. After ivuxolimab, CD8+ T cells had more expanded clones than CD4+ T cells on average.

Patients with autoimmune disease history or receiving systemic immunosuppression were excluded from the trial. In every dose cohort, peripheral blood was drawn for TCR sequencing at baseline, cycle 4 day 1, and cycle 7 day 1. Samples were obtained from an open-label, multicenter, first-in-human phase I dose-escalation trial of ivuxolimab. Adults with locally advanced or metastatic melanoma, renal cell carcinoma, hepatocellular carcinoma or head and neck squamous cell carcinoma were enrolled in the trial. Before TCR sequencing, CD4+ T cells and CD8+ T cells from peripheral blood were sorted into separate populations.

This sequence was found in an adult with an advanced solid tumor such as melanoma, head and neck, liver or kidney cancer. The sequencing used CD4+ or CD8+ T cells sorted from blood, collected in a trial of the OX40 agonist ivuxolimab. Recombination joined TRBV6-6 with TRBJ1-3, with a tentative D gene TRBD1 over 5 matching bases. The CDR3 region has the sequence CASSYSRTPGNTIYF. The DNA reads TGTGCCAGCAGTTACTCGAGGACACCTGGAAACACCATATATTTT.